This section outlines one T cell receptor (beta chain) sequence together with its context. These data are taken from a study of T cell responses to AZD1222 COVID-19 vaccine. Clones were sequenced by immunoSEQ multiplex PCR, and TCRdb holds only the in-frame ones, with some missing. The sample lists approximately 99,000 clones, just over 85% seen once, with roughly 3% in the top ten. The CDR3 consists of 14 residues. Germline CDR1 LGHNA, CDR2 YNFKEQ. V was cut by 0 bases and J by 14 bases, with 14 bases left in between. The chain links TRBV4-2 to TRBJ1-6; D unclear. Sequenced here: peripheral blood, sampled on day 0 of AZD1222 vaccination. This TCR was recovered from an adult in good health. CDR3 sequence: CASSQDVDRVALHF. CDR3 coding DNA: TGTGCCAGCAGCCAAGATGTCGATCGTGTCGCCCTCCACTTT.